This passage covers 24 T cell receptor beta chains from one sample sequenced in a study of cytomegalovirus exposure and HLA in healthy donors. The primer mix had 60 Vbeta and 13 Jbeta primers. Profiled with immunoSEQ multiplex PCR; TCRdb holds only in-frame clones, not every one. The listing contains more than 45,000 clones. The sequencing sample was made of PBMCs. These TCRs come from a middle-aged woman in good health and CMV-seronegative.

In DNA form, the CDR3 reads TGTGCCAGCAGCTTAGTGGGGGGGGACTATGGCTACACCTTC. Its translation: CASSLVGGDYGYTF. The J gene is TRBJ1-2, the V gene TRBV7-2; TRBD1 is a possible D gene (5 bases). Looked up from germline, CDR1 is SGHTA and CDR2 is FQGNSA. Trimming removed 1 base from V and 3 bases from J, with 9 bases in between. CDR3 length equals 14 residues.

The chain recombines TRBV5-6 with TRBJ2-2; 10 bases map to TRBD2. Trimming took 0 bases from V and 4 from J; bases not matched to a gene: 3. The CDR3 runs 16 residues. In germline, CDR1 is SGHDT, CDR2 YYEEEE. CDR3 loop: CASSLELAGRTGELFF. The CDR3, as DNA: TGTGCCAGCAGCTTGGAACTAGCGGGACGCACCGGGGAGCTGTTTTTT. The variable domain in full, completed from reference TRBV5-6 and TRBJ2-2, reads DAGVTQSPTHLIKTRGQQVTLRCSPKSGHDTVSWYQQALGQGPQFIFQYYEEEERQRGNFPDRFSGHQFPNYSSELNVNALLLGDSALYLCASSLELAGRTGELFFGEGSRLTVL.

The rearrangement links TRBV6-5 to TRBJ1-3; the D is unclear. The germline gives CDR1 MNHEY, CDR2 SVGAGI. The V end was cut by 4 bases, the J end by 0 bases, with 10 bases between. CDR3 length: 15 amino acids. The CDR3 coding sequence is TGTGCCAGCAGTTCCTACTCGTTCTCTGGAAACACCATATATTTT. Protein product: CASSSYSFSGNTIYF.

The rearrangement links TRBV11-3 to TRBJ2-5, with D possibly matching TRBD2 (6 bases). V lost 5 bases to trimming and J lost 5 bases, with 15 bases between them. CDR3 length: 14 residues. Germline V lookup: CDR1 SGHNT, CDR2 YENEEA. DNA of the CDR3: TGTGCCAGCAGCGCGGGTCCCCGGGGGGAGACCCAGTACTTC. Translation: CASSAGPRGETQYF.

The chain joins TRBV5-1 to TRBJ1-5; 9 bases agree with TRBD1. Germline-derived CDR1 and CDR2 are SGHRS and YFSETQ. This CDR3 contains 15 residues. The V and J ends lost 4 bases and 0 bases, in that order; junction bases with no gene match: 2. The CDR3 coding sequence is TGCGCCAGCAGCCCGGACAGGGGTAGCAATCAGCCCCAGCATTTT. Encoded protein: CASSPDRGSNQPQHF.

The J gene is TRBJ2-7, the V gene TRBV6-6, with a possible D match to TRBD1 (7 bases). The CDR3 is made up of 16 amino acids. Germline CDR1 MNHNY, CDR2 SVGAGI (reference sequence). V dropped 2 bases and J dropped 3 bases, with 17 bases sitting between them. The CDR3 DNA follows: TGTGCCAGCAGTTACGGGCAGGGGGAGGAAAACTACGAGCAGTACTTC. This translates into CASSYGQGEENYEQYF.

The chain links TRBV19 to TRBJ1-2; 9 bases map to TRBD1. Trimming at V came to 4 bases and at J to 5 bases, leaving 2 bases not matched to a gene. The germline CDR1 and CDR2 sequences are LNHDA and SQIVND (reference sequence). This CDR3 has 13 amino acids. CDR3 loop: CASSKGQGYGYTF. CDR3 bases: TGTGCCAGTAGTAAGGGACAGGGTTATGGCTACACCTTC. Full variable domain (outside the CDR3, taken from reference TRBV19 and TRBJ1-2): DGGITQSPKYLFRKEGQNVTLSCEQNLNHDAMYWYRQDPGQGLRLIYYSQIVNDFQKGDIAEGYSVSREKKESFPLTVTSAQKNPTAFYLCASSKGQGYGYTFGSGTRLTVV.

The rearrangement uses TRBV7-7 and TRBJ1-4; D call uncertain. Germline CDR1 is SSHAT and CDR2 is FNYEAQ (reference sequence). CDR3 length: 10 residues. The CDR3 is CPKVGEKLFF. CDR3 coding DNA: TGTCCAAAGGTCGGGGAAAAACTGTTTTTT.

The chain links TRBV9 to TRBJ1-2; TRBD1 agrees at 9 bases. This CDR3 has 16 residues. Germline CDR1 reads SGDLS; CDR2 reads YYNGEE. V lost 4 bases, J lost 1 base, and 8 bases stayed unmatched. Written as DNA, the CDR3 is TGTGCCAGCAGCCCGACAGGGGGAACGAGTAACTATGGCTACACCTTC. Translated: CASSPTGGTSNYGYTF.

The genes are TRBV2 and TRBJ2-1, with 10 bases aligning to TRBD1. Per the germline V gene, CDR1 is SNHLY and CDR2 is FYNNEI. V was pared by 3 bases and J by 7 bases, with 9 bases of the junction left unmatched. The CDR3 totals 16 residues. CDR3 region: CASSDPQGQGRNEQFF. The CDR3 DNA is TGTGCCAGCAGTGACCCTCAGGGACAGGGGAGAAATGAGCAGTTCTTC.

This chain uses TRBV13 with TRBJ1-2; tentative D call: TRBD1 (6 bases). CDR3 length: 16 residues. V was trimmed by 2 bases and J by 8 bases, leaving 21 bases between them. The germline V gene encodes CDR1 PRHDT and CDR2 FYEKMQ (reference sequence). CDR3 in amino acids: CASSLWPPGGHNGYTF. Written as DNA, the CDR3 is TGTGCCAGCAGCTTATGGCCCCCGGGGGGGCATAACGGCTACACCTTC.

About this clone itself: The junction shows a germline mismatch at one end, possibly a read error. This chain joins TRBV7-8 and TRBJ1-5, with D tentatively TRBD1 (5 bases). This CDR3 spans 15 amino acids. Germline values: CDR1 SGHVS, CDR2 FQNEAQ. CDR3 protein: CASSLASGGTQHQHF. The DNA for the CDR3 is TGTGCCAGCAGCTTAGCGTCGGGGGGGACGCAGCACCAGCATTTT.

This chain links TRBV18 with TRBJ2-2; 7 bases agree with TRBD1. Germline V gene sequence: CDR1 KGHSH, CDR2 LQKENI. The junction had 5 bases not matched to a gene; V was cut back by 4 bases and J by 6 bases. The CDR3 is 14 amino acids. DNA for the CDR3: TGTGCCAGCTCACGATCAACAGGGGCCGGGGAGCTGTTTTTT. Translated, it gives CASSRSTGAGELFF.

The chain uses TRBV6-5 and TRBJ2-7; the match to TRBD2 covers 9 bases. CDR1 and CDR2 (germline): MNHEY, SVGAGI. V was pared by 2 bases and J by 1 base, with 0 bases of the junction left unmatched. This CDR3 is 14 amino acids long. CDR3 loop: CASSYAGGSYEQYF. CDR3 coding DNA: TGTGCCAGCAGTTACGCGGGGGGGTCCTACGAGCAGTACTTC.

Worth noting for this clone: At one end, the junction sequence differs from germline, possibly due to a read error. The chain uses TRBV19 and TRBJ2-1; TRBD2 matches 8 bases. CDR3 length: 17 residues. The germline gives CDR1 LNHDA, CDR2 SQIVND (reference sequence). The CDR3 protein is CASSSGGAQSSDNEQFF. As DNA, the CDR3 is TGTGCCAGTAGTTCGGGGGGGGCCCAAAGCTCCGACAATGAGCAGTTCTTC.

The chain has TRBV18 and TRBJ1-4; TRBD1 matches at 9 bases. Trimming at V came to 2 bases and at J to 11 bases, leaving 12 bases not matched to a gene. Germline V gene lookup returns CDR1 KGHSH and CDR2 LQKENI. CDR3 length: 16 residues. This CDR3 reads CASSPMGQGFRPKLFF. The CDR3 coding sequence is TGTGCCAGCTCACCAATGGGACAGGGTTTTCGGCCCAAACTGTTTTTT.

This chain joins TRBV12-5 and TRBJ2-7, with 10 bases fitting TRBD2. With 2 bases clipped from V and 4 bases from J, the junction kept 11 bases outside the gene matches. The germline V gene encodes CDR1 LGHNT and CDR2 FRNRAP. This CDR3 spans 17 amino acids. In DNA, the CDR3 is TGTGCTAGTGGTTTGCCTAGCGGGGGCTTAAAAATTTACGAGCAGTACTTC. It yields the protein CASGLPSGGLKIYEQYF.

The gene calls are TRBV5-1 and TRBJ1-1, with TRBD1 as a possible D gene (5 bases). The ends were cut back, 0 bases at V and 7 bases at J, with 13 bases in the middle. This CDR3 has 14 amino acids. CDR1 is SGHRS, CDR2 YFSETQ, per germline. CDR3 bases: TGCGCCAGCAGCTTGGACGGAGGGGCCTTTGAAGCTTTCTTT. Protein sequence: CASSLDGGAFEAFF.

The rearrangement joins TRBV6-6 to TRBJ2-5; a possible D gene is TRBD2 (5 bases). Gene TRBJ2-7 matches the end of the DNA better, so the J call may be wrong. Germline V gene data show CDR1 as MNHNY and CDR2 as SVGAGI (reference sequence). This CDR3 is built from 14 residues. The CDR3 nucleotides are TGTGCCAGCAGCCATCCACTAGACTCCTACGAGCAGTACTTC. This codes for CASSHPLDSYEQYF.

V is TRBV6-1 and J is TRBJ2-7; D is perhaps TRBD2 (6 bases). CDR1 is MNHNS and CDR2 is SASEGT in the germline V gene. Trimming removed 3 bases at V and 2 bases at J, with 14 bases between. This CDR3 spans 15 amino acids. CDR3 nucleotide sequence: TGTGCCAGCAGTGAGACCGGGACTGGAACCTACGAGCAGTACTTC. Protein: CASSETGTGTYEQYF.

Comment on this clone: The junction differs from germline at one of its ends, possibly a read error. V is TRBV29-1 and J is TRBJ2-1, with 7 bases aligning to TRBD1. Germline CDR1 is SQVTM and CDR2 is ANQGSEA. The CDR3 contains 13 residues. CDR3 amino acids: CSVVGGSDNEQFF. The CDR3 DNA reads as TGCAGCGTTGTAGGGGGCTCCGACAATGAGCAGTTCTTC.

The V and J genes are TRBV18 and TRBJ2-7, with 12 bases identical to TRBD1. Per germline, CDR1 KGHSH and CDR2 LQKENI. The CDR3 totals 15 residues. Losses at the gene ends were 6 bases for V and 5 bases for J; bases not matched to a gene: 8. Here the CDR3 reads CASSRGTGGQDEQYF. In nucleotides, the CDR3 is TGTGCCAGCTCCCGAGGGACAGGGGGCCAGGACGAGCAGTACTTC.

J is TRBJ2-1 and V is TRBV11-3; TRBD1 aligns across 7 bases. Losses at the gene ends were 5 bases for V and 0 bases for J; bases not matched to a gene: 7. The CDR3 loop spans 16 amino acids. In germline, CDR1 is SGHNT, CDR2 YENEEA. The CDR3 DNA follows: TGTGCCAGCAGCGCCAGGACAGGTGGCTCCTACAATGAGCAGTTCTTC. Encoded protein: CASSARTGGSYNEQFF.

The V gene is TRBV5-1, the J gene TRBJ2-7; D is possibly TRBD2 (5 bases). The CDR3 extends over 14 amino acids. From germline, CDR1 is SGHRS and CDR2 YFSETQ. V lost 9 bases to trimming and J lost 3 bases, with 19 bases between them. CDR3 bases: TGCGCCACCGCGACCGGGAAAGGGAACTACGAGCAGTACTTC. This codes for CATATGKGNYEQYF.